This TCR beta chain was sequenced during a study of cytomegalovirus exposure and HLA in healthy donors. Across the whole study: Earlier sequencing of around 190 million T cells yielded roughly 100 million unique TCR beta sequences.

PCR used 60 Vbeta primers and 13 Jbeta primers. TCRdb's copy holds only in-frame clones and misses some; the assay was immunoSEQ multiplex PCR. The sample has tens of thousands of clones. The CDR3 has 15 amino acids. Unmatched junction bases numbered 9, after V lost 5 bases and J lost 3 bases. Germline CDR1 is MNHEY and CDR2 is SMNVEV (reference sequence). Study outcomes and limitations: A link between a missense DCLRE1C variant and TCR beta V- and J-gene trimming emerged from a later analysis. There were a few CMV-associated chains whose specificity for CMV antigens was confirmed in vitro. Earlier analysis looked at TCR beta V segments, and most were productive about 87% or about 30% of the time.

About this clone: Its antigen is undetermined.

This sequence joins TRBV27 and TRBJ2-7; 8 nucleotides align to TRBD2. The sequence was obtained from a woman in her 40s in good health and CMV-seropositive. Sequencing input: PBMCs. The CDR3 here is CASSPTGAGDYEQYF. The CDR3 DNA sequence: TGTGCCAGCAGTCCCACGGGAGCGGGAGACTACGAGCAGTACTTC.